This is a list of T cell receptor beta chains from one sample in a study of cytomegalovirus exposure and HLA in healthy donors. Clones were read by immunoSEQ multiplex PCR, and TCRdb kept only the in-frame ones, dropping some. The sample has some 120,000 clones; about 80% are singletons. Specimen: PBMCs. Receptor source: a man aged 18 to 29 in good health and CMV-seronegative. Each CDR3 is given with its conserved first and last residue. The order of the fields is CDR3 protein, CDR3 DNA, V gene, clone size, J gene, D gene. D genes are given only for firm matches. Where a row states a size, it is once, few, many or the class of an expanded clone; other rows omit it.

cdr3_aa: CASSQEGQGLSYEQYF
cdr3_nt: TGTGCCAGCAGCCAAGAAGGACAGGGATTATCGTACGAGCAGTACTTC
v_call: TRBV4-2
clone_size: -
j_call: TRBJ2-7
d_call: TRBD1

cdr3_aa: CASSPFGGPGEQYF
cdr3_nt: TGTGCCAGCAGCCCCTTCGGGGGGCCAGGTGAGCAGTACTTC
v_call: TRBV7-6
clone_size: -
j_call: TRBJ2-7
d_call: -

cdr3_aa: CASSHPGQGNEQFF
cdr3_nt: TGCGCCAGCAGCCACCCGGGACAGGGCAATGAGCAGTTCTTC
v_call: TRBV4-1
clone_size: -
j_call: TRBJ2-1
d_call: TRBD1

cdr3_aa: CAALTGVNAIYF
cdr3_nt: TGTGCCGCCTTGACAGGGGTTAACGCCATATATTTT
v_call: TRBV6-1
clone_size: few
j_call: TRBJ1-3
d_call: TRBD1

cdr3_aa: CASRAGAQQPQHF
cdr3_nt: TGTGCCAGCAGGGCGGGGGCCCAACAGCCCCAGCATTTT
v_call: TRBV21-1
clone_size: -
j_call: TRBJ1-5
d_call: -

cdr3_aa: CASSLSGQGGYGYTF
cdr3_nt: TGTGCCAGCAGCCTCTCCGGACAGGGAGGCTATGGCTACACCTTC
v_call: TRBV7-9
clone_size: -
j_call: TRBJ1-2
d_call: TRBD1

cdr3_aa: CASSLRWGGGYEQYF
cdr3_nt: TGTGCCAGCAGCTTGCGGTGGGGAGGGGGCTACGAGCAGTACTTC
v_call: TRBV5-6
clone_size: -
j_call: TRBJ2-7
d_call: -

cdr3_aa: CASSLDRDRGYFYEQYF
cdr3_nt: TGTGCCAGCAGCTTAGATAGGGACAGAGGATACTTCTACGAGCAGTACTTC
v_call: TRBV7-2
clone_size: -
j_call: TRBJ2-7
d_call: TRBD1

cdr3_aa: CASSLGQGRGAGELFF
cdr3_nt: TGTGCCAGCAGCTTGGGGCAGGGCAGGGGGGCCGGGGAGCTGTTTTTT
v_call: TRBV5-4
clone_size: -
j_call: TRBJ2-2
d_call: -

cdr3_aa: CASSVDGGAVNEQFF
cdr3_nt: TGTGCCAGCAGCGTAGACGGGGGGGCAGTTAATGAGCAGTTCTTC
v_call: TRBV9
clone_size: -
j_call: TRBJ2-1
d_call: TRBD2

cdr3_aa: CASSIVSGRLYEQYF
cdr3_nt: TGTGCCAGTAGTATAGTCTCTGGCAGACTCTACGAGCAGTACTTC
v_call: TRBV19
clone_size: -
j_call: TRBJ2-7
d_call: -

cdr3_aa: CASSPTPGDTQYF
cdr3_nt: TGCGCCAGCAGCCCGACACCGGGGGATACGCAGTATTTT
v_call: TRBV5-1
clone_size: once
j_call: TRBJ2-3
d_call: -

cdr3_aa: CARSSGQGDSSYNSPLHF
cdr3_nt: TGTGCCAGAAGCAGCGGACAGGGGGACAGCTCCTATAATTCACCCCTCCACTTT
v_call: TRBV5-3
clone_size: -
j_call: TRBJ1-6
d_call: TRBD1

cdr3_aa: CASSGRDRGASDEQFF
cdr3_nt: TGTGCCAGCAGCGGGCGGGACAGGGGGGCCAGTGATGAGCAGTTCTTC
v_call: TRBV5-4
clone_size: -
j_call: TRBJ2-1
d_call: TRBD1

cdr3_aa: CASSIGTSGETSTDTQYF
cdr3_nt: TGTGCCAGCAGCATTGGGACTAGCGGGGAGACTAGCACAGATACGCAGTATTTT
v_call: TRBV21-1
clone_size: -
j_call: TRBJ2-3
d_call: -

cdr3_aa: CASSLNPSGEGGGYEQYF
cdr3_nt: TGTGCCAGCAGTTTAAACCCCAGTGGCGAGGGAGGGGGGTACGAGCAGTACTTC
v_call: TRBV27
clone_size: -
j_call: TRBJ2-7
d_call: -

cdr3_aa: CASSLRDRVSYEQYF
cdr3_nt: TGTGCCAGCAGTTTGAGGGACAGGGTGTCCTACGAGCAGTACTTC
v_call: TRBV27
clone_size: -
j_call: TRBJ2-7
d_call: TRBD1

cdr3_aa: CASSRDSNPVEEAFF
cdr3_nt: TGTGCCAGCAGTCGGGACTCTAATCCCGTTGAGGAAGCTTTCTTT
v_call: TRBV25-1
clone_size: few
j_call: TRBJ1-1
d_call: -

cdr3_aa: CASSLVLQTDTQYF
cdr3_nt: TGTGCCAGCAGTTTGGTCCTACAGACAGATACGCAGTATTTT
v_call: TRBV27
clone_size: -
j_call: TRBJ2-3
d_call: -

cdr3_aa: CASSLALAGLETQYF
cdr3_nt: TGTGCCAGCAGCTTGGCCCTAGCGGGGTTAGAGACCCAGTACTTC
v_call: TRBV5-4
clone_size: -
j_call: TRBJ2-5
d_call: TRBD2

cdr3_aa: CASSPGQGTDTQYF
cdr3_nt: TGTGCCAGCAGCCCGGGACAGGGCACAGATACGCAGTATTTT
v_call: TRBV4-2
clone_size: -
j_call: TRBJ2-3
d_call: TRBD1

cdr3_aa: CASSQEGTGLYEQYF
cdr3_nt: TGCGCCAGCAGCCAAGAGGGGACAGGTCTCTACGAGCAGTACTTC
v_call: TRBV4-1
clone_size: -
j_call: TRBJ2-7
d_call: TRBD1

cdr3_aa: CASSGGVDEQFF
cdr3_nt: TGTGCCAGCAGTGGGGGGGTAGATGAGCAGTTCTTC
v_call: TRBV7-9
clone_size: -
j_call: TRBJ2-1
d_call: TRBD2

cdr3_aa: CASSLGELMNTEAFF
cdr3_nt: TGCGCCAGCAGCTTGGGTGAGCTCATGAACACTGAAGCTTTCTTT
v_call: TRBV5-1
clone_size: -
j_call: TRBJ1-1
d_call: -

cdr3_aa: CASSPTTGGIYEQYF
cdr3_nt: TGTGCCAGCTCACCGACGACAGGGGGGATCTACGAGCAGTACTTC
v_call: TRBV18
clone_size: -
j_call: TRBJ2-7
d_call: TRBD1

cdr3_aa: CASSLRVGGSTDTQYF
cdr3_nt: TGTGCCAGCAGCTTAAGAGTGGGAGGGAGCACAGATACGCAGTATTTT
v_call: TRBV7-3
clone_size: -
j_call: TRBJ2-3
d_call: TRBD2

cdr3_aa: CASSLTGGTRRSSYEQYF
cdr3_nt: TGTGCCAGCAGCTTGACGGGGGGAACAAGAAGGAGCTCCTACGAGCAGTACTTC
v_call: TRBV11-2
clone_size: few
j_call: TRBJ2-7
d_call: TRBD2

cdr3_aa: CASSEGRVKTQYF
cdr3_nt: TGTGCCAGCAGTGAGGGCAGGGTGAAGACCCAGTACTTC
v_call: TRBV6-4
clone_size: -
j_call: TRBJ2-5
d_call: -

cdr3_aa: CASRLAGSSTYEQYF
cdr3_nt: TGTGCCAGCAGACTAGCGGGGAGTAGTACGTACGAGCAGTACTTC
v_call: TRBV7-2
clone_size: -
j_call: TRBJ2-7
d_call: TRBD2

cdr3_aa: CAMGTAINTEAFF
cdr3_nt: TGTGCCATGGGGACAGCAATTAACACTGAAGCTTTCTTT
v_call: TRBV6-5
clone_size: few
j_call: TRBJ1-1
d_call: TRBD1

cdr3_aa: CASRGASGVYGYTF
cdr3_nt: TGTGCCAGTAGAGGGGCTTCAGGGGTCTATGGCTACACCTTC
v_call: TRBV19
clone_size: -
j_call: TRBJ1-2
d_call: -

cdr3_aa: CASSLNLGQGDQPQHF
cdr3_nt: TGTGCCAGCAGTTTAAACCTCGGACAGGGTGATCAGCCCCAGCATTTT
v_call: TRBV6-6
clone_size: -
j_call: TRBJ1-5
d_call: TRBD1

cdr3_aa: CASRTQGAPYEQYF
cdr3_nt: TGTGCCAGCAGGACACAGGGGGCGCCTTACGAGCAGTACTTC
v_call: TRBV5-4
clone_size: -
j_call: TRBJ2-7
d_call: TRBD1

cdr3_aa: CASSIRVQGALSTQYF
cdr3_nt: TGTGCCAGCAGCATTAGAGTCCAGGGGGCGCTTTCTACGCAGTATTTT
v_call: TRBV7-8
clone_size: -
j_call: TRBJ2-3
d_call: TRBD1

cdr3_aa: CASSSKAGGYEQYF
cdr3_nt: TGTGCCAGCAGTTCCAAAGCGGGGGGCTACGAGCAGTACTTC
v_call: TRBV6-1
clone_size: -
j_call: TRBJ2-7
d_call: TRBD2

cdr3_aa: CASRPQLTGGEKLFF
cdr3_nt: TGTGCCAGCAGACCTCAACTAACCGGGGGTGAAAAACTGTTTTTT
v_call: TRBV6-5
clone_size: few
j_call: TRBJ1-4
d_call: -

cdr3_aa: CASSRTGPDTQYF
cdr3_nt: TGTGCCAGCAGCCGGACAGGTCCAGATACGCAGTATTTT
v_call: TRBV11-2
clone_size: -
j_call: TRBJ2-3
d_call: TRBD1